These 24 T cell receptor beta chains came from one sample sequenced in a study of blood T cells in healthy people across ages. Together with a sample-barcoded 5' primer, a J-beta primer mix was included in a second PCR lasting about 7 to 11 cycles. In TCRdb, the 5' RACE reads were re-called with MiXCR into one record per CDR3 protein. The profile shows over 1.5 million distinct CDR3 sequences, roughly 52% of them singletons. The sequenced sample was blood. These receptor sequences come from a woman aged 35 to 49 in good health.

The chain links TRBV27 to TRBJ2-1; D uncertain. Deletions cut 3 bases from V and 2 bases from J, with 11 bases between. The CDR3 length is 15 residues. CDR1 and CDR2 (germline): MNHEY, SMNVEV (reference sequence). This CDR3 reads CASSFGQAPYNEQFF. DNA for the CDR3: TGTGCCAGCAGTTTTGGGCAGGCGCCCTACAATGAGCAGTTCTTC.

J is TRBJ2-1 and V is TRBV20-1, with D unclear. V was pared by 3 bases and J by 6 bases, with 15 bases between. The V gene's germline CDR1 is DFQATT and CDR2 SNEGSKA (reference sequence). The CDR3 is made up of 14 amino acids. CDR3 coding DNA: TGCAGTGCTAGGAGAGGCCCGGCAATCAATGAGCAGTTCTTC. It is translated as CSARRGPAINEQFF.

V usage is TRBV12-3 or TRBV12-4 and J usage is TRBJ2-5; 12 nucleotides line up with TRBD2. CDR3 length: 15 residues. The V and J ends lost 5 bases and 1 base, in that order; junction bases with no gene match: 2. CDR3 in DNA: TGTGCCAGCAGTCCTAGCGGGGGGGGCCAAGAGACCCAGTACTTC. Translation: CASSPSGGGQETQYF.

This clonotype was found a few times. V usage is TRBV7-2 and J usage is TRBJ1-2; D might be TRBD1 (6 bases). CDR3 length: 13 amino acids. V was clipped by 2 bases and J by 8 bases, with 12 bases between them. Germline V CDR1 and CDR2: SGHTA, FQGNSA. The CDR3 region is CASSLRGAQGYTF. CDR3 coding DNA: TGTGCCAGCAGCTTACGGGGGGCACAGGGCTACACCTTC.

J is TRBJ2-3 and V is TRBV28; TRBD1 agrees at 11 bases. CDR3 size: 17 residues. Germline CDR1 MDHEN, CDR2 SYDVKM. The V segment lost 5 bases and the J segment 4 bases; nucleotides outside the gene matches: 11. CDR3 protein: CASSLSRTGGSPDTQYF. The CDR3 nucleotides are TGTGCCAGCAGTCTTTCCCGGACAGGGGGCTCCCCAGATACGCAGTATTTT.

This clonotype was seen repeatedly, ten times or more. The V and J genes are TRBV7-2 and TRBJ2-1; no firm D call. The germline CDR1 and CDR2 sequences are SGHTA and FQGNSA. The CDR3 loop spans 12 amino acids. V was trimmed by 5 bases and J by 4 bases, leaving 6 bases between them. CDR3 in amino acids: CASSAQYNEQFF. The CDR3 DNA reads as TGTGCCAGCAGCGCCCAGTACAATGAGCAGTTCTTC.

In this sample, this clonotype turned up a few times. The gene calls are TRBV6-1 and TRBJ2-3, with 9 bases that match TRBD1. Unmatched junction bases numbered 7, after V lost 5 bases and J lost 4 bases. This CDR3 is built from 15 residues. The germline V gene has CDR1 MNHNS and CDR2 SASEGT. The CDR3 loop is CASSLQGARADTQYF. DNA of the CDR3: TGTGCCAGCAGTCTACAGGGGGCTCGGGCAGATACGCAGTATTTT.

This chain uses TRBV6-2 or TRBV6-3 with TRBJ1-5, with 7 nucleotides matching TRBD1. The trim removed 4 bases at V and 4 bases at J, leaving 7 bases unmatched. Germline CDR1 is MNHEY and CDR2 is SVGEGT. The CDR3 runs 15 residues. In nucleotides, the CDR3 is TGTGCCAGCAGTTTAGACAGGGAATGGAATCAGCCCCAGCATTTT. Protein sequence: CASSLDREWNQPQHF.

V is TRBV5-1 and J is TRBJ1-2; TRBD1 is a possible D gene (5 bases). This CDR3 has 14 residues. Germline V gene data show CDR1 as SGHRS and CDR2 as YFSETQ. Trimming left V 2 bases short and J 1 base short, with 9 bases between. The CDR3 here is CASSFQGDNYGYTF. The CDR3 DNA is TGCGCCAGCAGCTTCCAGGGAGATAACTATGGCTACACCTTC.

The genes are TRBV6-6 and TRBJ2-1, with TRBD1 matching over 8 bases. After removal of 7 bases from V and 4 bases from J, the junction contained 3 bases not matched to a gene. Germline CDR1 reads MNHNY; CDR2 reads SVGAGI (reference sequence). This CDR3 is built from 13 residues. This CDR3 is CASIGTGYNEQFF. In DNA, the CDR3 is TGTGCCAGCATCGGGACAGGATACAATGAGCAGTTCTTC.

This clonotype came up many times. The J gene is TRBJ2-7, the V gene TRBV6-5; D not certain. The CDR3 loop spans 12 amino acids. V lost 2 bases to trimming and J lost 3 bases, with 5 bases between them. The germline gives CDR1 MNHEY, CDR2 SVGAGI. CDR3 DNA: TGTGCCAGCAGTTACGACCGCTACGAGCAGTACTTC. It yields the protein CASSYDRYEQYF.

The chain carries TRBV15 and TRBJ1-2; unclear D gene. The CDR3 has 14 residues. Germline values: CDR1 LNHNV, CDR2 YYDKDF (reference sequence). Trimming shortened V by 0 bases and J by 13 bases, and 18 bases separated the two germline ends. The CDR3 region is CATSRDRGGRRITF. The CDR3 DNA is TGTGCCACCAGCAGAGATCGGGGAGGGCGCCGTATCACCTTC.

There are a few counts of this clonotype. The J gene is TRBJ2-7, the V gene TRBV6-5; D could derive from TRBD1 or TRBD2 (5 bases each). Germline V CDR1 and CDR2: MNHEY, SVGAGI. The V gene lost 7 bases and the J gene lost 3 bases, with 13 bases spanning the gap. This CDR3 spans 13 amino acids. DNA for the CDR3: TGTGCCAGCAAGGGGAGTTGGGTCTACGAGCAGTACTTC. Translated, it gives CASKGSWVYEQYF.

The chain carries TRBV6-1 and TRBJ2-3; 9 nucleotides align to TRBD2. Per the germline V gene, CDR1 is MNHNS and CDR2 is SASEGT. CDR3 length: 14 amino acids. With 7 bases clipped from V and 5 bases from J, the junction kept 7 bases outside the gene matches. The DNA of the CDR3 is TGTGCCAGCAATCCGGGACTAGCAAGAGATACGCAGTATTTT. This gives the protein CASNPGLARDTQYF.

This chain joins TRBV6-5 and TRBJ2-1, with 7 bases lining up with TRBD1. The trim removed 9 bases at V and 0 bases at J, leaving 8 bases unmatched. CDR1 and CDR2 (germline): MNHEY, SVGAGI. This CDR3 is 15 amino acids long. For the CDR3, the DNA is TGTGCCAGTAGTAACAGGGGCAGCTCCTACAATGAGCAGTTCTTC. Its protein product is CASSNRGSSYNEQFF.

For the CDR3, the DNA is TGCGCCAGCAGCTTGGAGCAGGCGTCCCCCTACAATGAGCAGTTCTTC. It translates to CASSLEQASPYNEQFF. The chain joins TRBV5-1 to TRBJ2-1; D gene uncertain. Germline values: CDR1 SGHRS, CDR2 YFSETQ. The length of the CDR3 is 16 residues. Trimming took 0 bases from V and 2 from J, leaving 12 bases between them.

This chain joins TRBV20-1 and TRBJ2-3; 10 bases are a match to TRBD2. CDR1 and CDR2 from the germline V gene are DFQATT and SNEGSKA (reference sequence). J gave up 5 bases and V 5 bases, and 10 bases lay outside the gene matches. The length of the CDR3 is 15 residues. CDR3 DNA: TGCAGTGCTGAAATTTTAGCGGGGGGTAGAGATACGCAGTATTTT. It yields the protein CSAEILAGGRDTQYF.

The J gene is TRBJ2-4, the V gene TRBV6-5; TRBD1 matches at 11 bases. V lost 4 bases, J lost 0 bases, and 11 bases stayed unmatched. The CDR3 is 19 residues long. Germline assignment: CDR1 MNHEY and CDR2 SVGAGI. The CDR3 DNA reads as TGTGCCAGCAGTTCACGGACAGGGGGCGGGGGGATAGCCAAAAACATTCAGTACTTC. Protein sequence: CASSSRTGGGGIAKNIQYF.

The chain employs TRBV2 and TRBJ2-1; D remains unclear. Germline loops: CDR1 SNHLY, CDR2 FYNNEI. The CDR3 runs 15 residues. Trimming pared 8 bases from V and 0 bases from J, leaving 14 bases between. The CDR3 loop is CASYELGSSYNEQFF. The CDR3 nucleotides are TGTGCCAGCTATGAGTTAGGAAGCTCCTACAATGAGCAGTTCTTC.

This chain uses TRBV5-1 with TRBJ2-7; 8 bases match TRBD1. Per germline, CDR1 SGHRS and CDR2 YFSETQ. The CDR3 sequence is 15 residues long. The junction had 8 bases not matched to a gene; V was cut back by 4 bases and J by 2 bases. The CDR3 region is CASSSDRGPTYEQYF. The CDR3, as DNA: TGCGCCAGCAGCAGTGACAGGGGACCGACCTACGAGCAGTACTTC.

This chain joins TRBV29-1 and TRBJ2-1, with 8 bases that match TRBD2. The V gene's germline CDR1 is SQVTM and CDR2 ANQGSEA. This CDR3 spans 16 amino acids. The CDR3 region is CNVPMGKRGIYNEQFF. CDR3 in DNA: TGCAACGTACCAATGGGTAAGCGGGGGATATACAATGAGCAGTTCTTC.

The chain uses TRBV12-3 or TRBV12-4 and TRBJ2-1; D is unresolved. CDR3 length equals 13 residues. Deletions cut 4 bases from V and 8 bases from J, with 12 bases between. The CDR3 sequence: CASSSHPLDEQFF. CDR3 sequence (DNA): TGTGCCAGCAGTTCACACCCGCTCGATGAGCAGTTCTTC.

This clonotype has only a few counts. The rearrangement joins TRBV28 to TRBJ2-4, with a possible D match to TRBD2 (5 bases). Germline CDR1 is MDHEN and CDR2 is SYDVKM. Trimming left V 5 bases short and J 13 bases short, with 15 bases between. The CDR3 is made up of 12 amino acids. CDR3 nucleotide sequence: TGTGCCAGCAGTGAGGGCGAATTGGGGCAGTACTTC. It translates to CASSEGELGQYF.

This chain joins TRBV11-2 and TRBJ1-1, with 7 bases identical to TRBD1. V was pared by 5 bases and J by 5 bases, with 11 bases of the junction left unmatched. The CDR3 consists of 15 residues. Germline CDR1 and CDR2: SGHAT and FQNNGV. CDR3 in DNA: TGTGCCAGCAGCCGTGAAATCGACAGGGTGACTGAAGCTTTCTTT. This translates into CASSREIDRVTEAFF.